The clone carrying this TCR beta chain was found once. The V gene's germline CDR1 is LNHNV and CDR2 YYDKDF (reference sequence). The CDR3 sequence is 18 residues long. V lost 3 bases, J lost 4 bases, and 11 bases stayed unmatched. Sequencing was performed with immunoSEQ multiplex PCR; in TCRdb, only in-frame clones are kept and a portion is missing. The table has 78,000 or so clones, 92% seen once. The source of the sample is a study of T cell changes during pregnancy in multiple sclerosis. The rearrangement links TRBV15 to TRBJ2-3; 12 nucleotides match TRBD2. The sample consisted of peripheral blood, taken before pregnancy. The source is a female donor with multiple sclerosis, enrolled in a pregnancy study. CDR3 residues: CATSSNGRLAGVPDTQYF. As DNA, the CDR3 is TGTGCCACCAGCAGCAATGGAAGACTAGCGGGAGTACCAGATACGCAGTATTTT.